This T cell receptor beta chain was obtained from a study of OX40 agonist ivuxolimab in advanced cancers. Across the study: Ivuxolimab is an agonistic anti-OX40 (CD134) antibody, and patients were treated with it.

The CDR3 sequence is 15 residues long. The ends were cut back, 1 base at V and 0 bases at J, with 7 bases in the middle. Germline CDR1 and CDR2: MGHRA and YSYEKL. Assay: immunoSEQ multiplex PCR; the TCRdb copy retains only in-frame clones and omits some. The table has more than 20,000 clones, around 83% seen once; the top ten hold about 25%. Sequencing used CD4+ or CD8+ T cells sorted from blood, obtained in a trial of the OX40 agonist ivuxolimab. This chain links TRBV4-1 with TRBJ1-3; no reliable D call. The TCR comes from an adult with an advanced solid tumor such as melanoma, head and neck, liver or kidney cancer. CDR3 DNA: TGCGCCAGCAGCCAAGGGGGAGCCTCTGGAAACACCATATATTTT. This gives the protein CASSQGGASGNTIYF.